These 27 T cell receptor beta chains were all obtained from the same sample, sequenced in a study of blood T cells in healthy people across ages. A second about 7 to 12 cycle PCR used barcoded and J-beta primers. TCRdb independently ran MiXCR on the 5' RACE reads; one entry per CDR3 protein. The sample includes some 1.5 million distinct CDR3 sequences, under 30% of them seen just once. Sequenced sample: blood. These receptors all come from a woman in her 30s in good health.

The chain's CDR3 is CSAPGLAGGLRSSYNEQFF. The DNA for the CDR3 is TGCAGTGCTCCAGGACTAGCGGGAGGGCTTCGAAGCTCCTACAATGAGCAGTTCTTC. J is TRBJ2-1 and V is TRBV20-1; 15 bases line up with TRBD2. Trimming took 5 bases from V and 0 from J; bases not matched to a gene: 11. CDR1 is DFQATT, CDR2 SNEGSKA, per germline (reference sequence). The CDR3 loop spans 19 amino acids.

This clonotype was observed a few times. The chain's CDR3 is CASSQGTGGEMNTEAFF. The CDR3 DNA reads TGCGCCAGCAGCCAAGGGACAGGGGGAGAAATGAACACTGAAGCTTTCTTT. The V call is TRBV4-1, the J call TRBJ1-1; 10 positions match TRBD1. V lost 1 base to trimming and J lost 0 bases; unmatched junction nucleotides: 5. Germline assignment: CDR1 MGHRA and CDR2 YSYEKL. The CDR3 length is 17 residues.

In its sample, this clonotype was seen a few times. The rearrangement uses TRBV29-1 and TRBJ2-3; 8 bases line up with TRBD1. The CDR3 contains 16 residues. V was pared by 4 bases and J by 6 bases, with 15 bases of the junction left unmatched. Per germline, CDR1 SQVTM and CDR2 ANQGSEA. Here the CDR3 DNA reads TGCAGCGTTGTGGGGGGACAGGACAGGGAGTCCGATACGCAGTATTTT. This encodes CSVVGGQDRESDTQYF.

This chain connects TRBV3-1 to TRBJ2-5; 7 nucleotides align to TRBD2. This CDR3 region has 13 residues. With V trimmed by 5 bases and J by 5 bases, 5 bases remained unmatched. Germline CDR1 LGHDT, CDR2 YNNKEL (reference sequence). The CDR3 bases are TGTGCCAGCAGCAAGCGGGAACGGGAGACCCAGTACTTC. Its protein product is CASSKRERETQYF.

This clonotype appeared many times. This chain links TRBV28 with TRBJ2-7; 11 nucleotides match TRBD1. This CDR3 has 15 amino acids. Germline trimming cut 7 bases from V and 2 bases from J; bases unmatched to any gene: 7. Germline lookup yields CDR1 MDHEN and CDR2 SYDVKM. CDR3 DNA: TGTGCCAGCACCCCTCCGGGACAGGGGGCCTACGAGCAGTACTTC. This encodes CASTPPGQGAYEQYF.

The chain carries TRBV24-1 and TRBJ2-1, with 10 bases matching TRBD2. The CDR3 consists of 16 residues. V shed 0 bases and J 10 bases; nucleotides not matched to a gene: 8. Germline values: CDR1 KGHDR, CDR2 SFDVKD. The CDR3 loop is CATSDLLAGALAEQFF. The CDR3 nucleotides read TGTGCCACCAGTGATTTGCTAGCGGGGGCCCTCGCCGAGCAGTTCTTC.

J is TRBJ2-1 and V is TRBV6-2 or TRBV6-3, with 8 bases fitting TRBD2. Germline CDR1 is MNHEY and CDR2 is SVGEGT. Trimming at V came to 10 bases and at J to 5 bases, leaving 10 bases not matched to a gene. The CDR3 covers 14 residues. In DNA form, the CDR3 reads TGTGCCATCAGGGACCCGGGACTAGACAATGAGCAGTTCTTC. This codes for CAIRDPGLDNEQFF.

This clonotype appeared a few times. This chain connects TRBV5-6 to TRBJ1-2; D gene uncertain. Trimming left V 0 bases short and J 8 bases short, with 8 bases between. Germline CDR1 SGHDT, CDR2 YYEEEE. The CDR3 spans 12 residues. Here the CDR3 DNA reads TGTGCCAGCAGCTTGGCATCCCAGGGCTACACCTTC. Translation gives CASSLASQGYTF.

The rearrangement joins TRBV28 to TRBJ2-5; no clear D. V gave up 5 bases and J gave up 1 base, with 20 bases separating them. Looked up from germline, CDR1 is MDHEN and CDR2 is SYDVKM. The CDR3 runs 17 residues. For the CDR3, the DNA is TGTGCCAGCAGTGCTCCTCGGGCTCGGAGCGCCCAAGAGACCCAGTACTTC. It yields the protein CASSAPRARSAQETQYF.

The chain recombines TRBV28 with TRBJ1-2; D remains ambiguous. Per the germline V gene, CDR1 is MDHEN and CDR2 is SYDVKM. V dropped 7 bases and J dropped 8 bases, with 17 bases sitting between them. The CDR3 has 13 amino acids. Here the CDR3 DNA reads TGTGCCAGCATCGGTCTAGGGAACGGGGGCTACACCTTC. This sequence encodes CASIGLGNGGYTF.

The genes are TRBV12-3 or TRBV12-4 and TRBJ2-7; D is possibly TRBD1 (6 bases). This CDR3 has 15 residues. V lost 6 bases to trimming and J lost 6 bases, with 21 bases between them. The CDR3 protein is CASRPGGRGPSEQYF. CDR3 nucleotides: TGTGCCAGCAGACCCGGCGGCAGGGGCCCTTCCGAGCAGTACTTC.

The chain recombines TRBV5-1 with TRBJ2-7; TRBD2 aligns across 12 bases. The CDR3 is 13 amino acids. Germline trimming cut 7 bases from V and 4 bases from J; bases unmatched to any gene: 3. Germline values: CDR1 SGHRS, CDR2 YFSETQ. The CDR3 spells CASGLAGKYEQYF. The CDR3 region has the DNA TGCGCCAGCGGACTAGCGGGGAAATACGAGCAGTACTTC. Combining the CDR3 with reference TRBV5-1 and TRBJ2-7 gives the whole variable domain KAGVTQTPRYLIKTRGQQVTLSCSPISGHRSVSWYQQTPGQGLQFLFEYFSETQRNKGNFPGRFSGRQFSNSRSEMNVSTLELGDSALYLCASGLAGKYEQYFGPGTRLTVT.

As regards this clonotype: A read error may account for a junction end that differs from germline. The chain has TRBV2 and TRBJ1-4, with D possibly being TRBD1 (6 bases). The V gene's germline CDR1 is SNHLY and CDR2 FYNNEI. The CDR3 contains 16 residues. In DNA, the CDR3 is TGTGCCAGCAGTGAATTTGCGACAGGACTTAATGAAAAACGGTTTTTT. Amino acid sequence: CASSEFATGLNEKRFF.

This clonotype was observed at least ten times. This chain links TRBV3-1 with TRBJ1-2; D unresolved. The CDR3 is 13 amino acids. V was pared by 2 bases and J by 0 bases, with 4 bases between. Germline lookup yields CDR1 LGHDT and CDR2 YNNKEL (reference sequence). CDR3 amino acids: CASSQTSNYGYTF. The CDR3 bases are TGTGCCAGCAGCCAAACATCTAACTATGGCTACACCTTC.

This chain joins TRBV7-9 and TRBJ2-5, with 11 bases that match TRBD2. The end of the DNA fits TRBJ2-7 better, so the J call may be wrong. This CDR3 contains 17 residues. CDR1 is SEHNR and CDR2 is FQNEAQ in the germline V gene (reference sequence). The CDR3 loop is CASSPLLAGDLIHEQYF. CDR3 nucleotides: TGTGCCAGCAGCCCTCTACTAGCGGGAGATCTTATCCACGAGCAGTACTTC.

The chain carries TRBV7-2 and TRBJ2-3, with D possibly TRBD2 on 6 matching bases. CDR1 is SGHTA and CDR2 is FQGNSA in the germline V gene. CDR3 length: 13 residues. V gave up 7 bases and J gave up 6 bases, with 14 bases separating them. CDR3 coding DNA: TGTGCCAGCACCTGGTCGGGGGACGATACGCAGTATTTT. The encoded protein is CASTWSGDDTQYF.

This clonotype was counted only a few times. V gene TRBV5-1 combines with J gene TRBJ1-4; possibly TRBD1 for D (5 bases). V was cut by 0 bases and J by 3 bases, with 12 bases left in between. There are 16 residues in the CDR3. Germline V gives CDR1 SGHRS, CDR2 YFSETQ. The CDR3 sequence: CASSLGSRGSNEKLFF. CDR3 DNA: TGCGCCAGCAGCTTGGGTTCTCGGGGGTCTAATGAAAAACTGTTTTTT. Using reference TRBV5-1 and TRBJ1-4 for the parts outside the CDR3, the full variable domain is KAGVTQTPRYLIKTRGQQVTLSCSPISGHRSVSWYQQTPGQGLQFLFEYFSETQRNKGNFPGRFSGRQFSNSRSEMNVSTLELGDSALYLCASSLGSRGSNEKLFFGSGTQLSVL.

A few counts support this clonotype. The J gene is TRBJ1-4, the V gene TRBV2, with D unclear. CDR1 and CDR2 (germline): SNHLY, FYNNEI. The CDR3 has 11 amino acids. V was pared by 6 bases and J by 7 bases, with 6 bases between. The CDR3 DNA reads TGTGCCAGCAGGGCCGGTGAAAAACTGTTTTTT. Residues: CASRAGEKLFF.

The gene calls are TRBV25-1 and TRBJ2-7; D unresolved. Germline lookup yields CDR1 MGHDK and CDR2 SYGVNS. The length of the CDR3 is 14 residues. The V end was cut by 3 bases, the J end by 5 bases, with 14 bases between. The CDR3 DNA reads TGTGCCAGCAGTGACTACAGAGGTGGTAACGAGCAGTACTTC. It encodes CASSDYRGGNEQYF.

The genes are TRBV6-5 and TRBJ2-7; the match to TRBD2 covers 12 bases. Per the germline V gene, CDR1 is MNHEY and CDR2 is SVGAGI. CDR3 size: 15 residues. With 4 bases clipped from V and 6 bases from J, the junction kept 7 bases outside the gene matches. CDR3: CASSFGLAGLVEQYF. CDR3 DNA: TGTGCCAGCAGTTTCGGACTAGCGGGACTCGTCGAGCAGTACTTC.

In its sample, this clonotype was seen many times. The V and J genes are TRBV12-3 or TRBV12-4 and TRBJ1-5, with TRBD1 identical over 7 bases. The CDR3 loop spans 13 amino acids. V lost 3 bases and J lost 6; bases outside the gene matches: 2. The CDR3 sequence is CASSLTGSQPQHF. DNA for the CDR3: TGTGCCAGCAGTTTGACAGGGTCTCAGCCCCAGCATTTT.

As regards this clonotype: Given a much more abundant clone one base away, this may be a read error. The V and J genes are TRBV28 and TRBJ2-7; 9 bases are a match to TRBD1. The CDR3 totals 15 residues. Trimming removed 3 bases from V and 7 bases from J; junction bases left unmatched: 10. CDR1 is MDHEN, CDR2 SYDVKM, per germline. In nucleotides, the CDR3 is TGTGCCAGCAGTTTGCCGGGACAGGGAAACAATGAGCAGTACTTC. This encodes CASSLPGQGNNEQYF.

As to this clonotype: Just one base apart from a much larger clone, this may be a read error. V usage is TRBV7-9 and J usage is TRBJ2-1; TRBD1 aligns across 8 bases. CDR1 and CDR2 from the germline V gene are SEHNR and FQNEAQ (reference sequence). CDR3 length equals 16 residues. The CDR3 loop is CACSLSSTGADNEQFF. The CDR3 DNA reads TGTGCCTGCAGCTTATCGTCGACAGGGGCAGACAATGAGCAGTTCTTC. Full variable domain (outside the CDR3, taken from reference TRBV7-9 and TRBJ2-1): DTGVSQNPRHKITKRGQNVTFRCDPISEHNRLYWYRQTLGQGPEFLTYFQNEAQLEKSRLLSDRFSAERPKGSFSTLEIQRTEQGDSAMYLCACSLSSTGADNEQFFGPGTRLTVL.

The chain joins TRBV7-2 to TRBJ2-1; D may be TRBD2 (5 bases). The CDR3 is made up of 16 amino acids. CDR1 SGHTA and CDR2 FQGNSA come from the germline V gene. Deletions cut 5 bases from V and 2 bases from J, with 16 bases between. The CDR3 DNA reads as TGTGCCAGCAGCCCGCCGGGGTCCACAACCTACAATGAGCAGTTCTTC. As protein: CASSPPGSTTYNEQFF.

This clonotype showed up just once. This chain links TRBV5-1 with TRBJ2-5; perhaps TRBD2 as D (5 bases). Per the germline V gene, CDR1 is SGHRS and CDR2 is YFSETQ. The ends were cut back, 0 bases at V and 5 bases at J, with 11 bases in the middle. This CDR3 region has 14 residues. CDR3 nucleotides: TGCGCCAGCAGCTTGGGACCAGCGGTGGAGACCCAGTACTTC. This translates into CASSLGPAVETQYF.

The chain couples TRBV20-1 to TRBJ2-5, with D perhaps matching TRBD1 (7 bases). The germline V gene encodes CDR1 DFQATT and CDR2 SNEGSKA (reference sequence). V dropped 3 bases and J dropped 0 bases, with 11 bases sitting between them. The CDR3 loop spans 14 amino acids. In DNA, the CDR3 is TGCAGTGCTAGCAGGGGGGCCGACCAAGAGACCCAGTACTTC. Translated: CSASRGADQETQYF.

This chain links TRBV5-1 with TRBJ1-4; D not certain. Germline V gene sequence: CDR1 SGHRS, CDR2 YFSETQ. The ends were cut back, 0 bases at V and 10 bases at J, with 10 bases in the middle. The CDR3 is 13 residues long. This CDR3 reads CASSLDSPGKLFF. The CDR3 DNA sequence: TGCGCCAGCAGCTTGGACAGCCCCGGAAAACTGTTTTTT.